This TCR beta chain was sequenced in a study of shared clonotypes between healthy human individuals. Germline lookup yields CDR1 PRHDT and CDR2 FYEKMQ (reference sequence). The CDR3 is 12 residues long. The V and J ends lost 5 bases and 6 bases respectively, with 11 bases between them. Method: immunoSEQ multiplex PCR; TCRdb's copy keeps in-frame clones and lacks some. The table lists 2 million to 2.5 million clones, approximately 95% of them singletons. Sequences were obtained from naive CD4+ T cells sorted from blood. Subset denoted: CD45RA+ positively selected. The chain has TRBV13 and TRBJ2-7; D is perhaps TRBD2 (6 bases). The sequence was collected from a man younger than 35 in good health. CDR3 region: CASSLTSSEQYF. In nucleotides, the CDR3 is TGTGCCAGCAGCCTTACTAGCTCCGAGCAGTACTTC.